This record concerns one TCR beta chain sequence. What it recognizes is unknown. The sample originates from a study of blood T cells in healthy people across ages. Germline CDR1 is SGDLS and CDR2 is YYNGEE. This CDR3 spans 15 amino acids. Trimming stripped 0 bases from V and 13 bases from J, with 22 bases between. General study findings and limits: From one million sequenced T cells, diversity estimates were lower bounds.

Primed by a sample-barcoded 5' primer and a J-beta primer mix, a second PCR proceeded for about 7 to 12 cycles. TCRdb reprocessed the 5' RACE reads with MiXCR, giving one entry per CDR3 protein. The sample has 800,000 to 950,000 distinct CDR3 sequences; roughly 52% are singletons. Total RNA was isolated from each sample in quantities of at least 5 micrograms. The genes are TRBV9 and TRBJ2-5, with D unresolved. The TCR comes from a man aged 30 to 39 in good health. The specimen sequenced was blood. The CDR3 spells CASSVEAGETYERYF. The DNA for the CDR3 is TGTGCCAGCAGCGTAGAAGCAGGCGAGACCTACGAGCGGTACTTC.